Listed here is a single T cell receptor beta chain. Its antigen is undetermined. From germline, CDR1 is MRHNA and CDR2 SNTAGT. Trimming shortened V by 0 bases and J by 1 base, and 22 bases separated the two germline ends. This CDR3 comprises 20 residues. This specimen comes from a study of CD8 T cells in ankylosing spondylitis. Via MiXCR, TCRdb re-called the 5' RACE reads, giving one row per CDR3 protein. The sample has roughly 180,000 distinct CDR3 sequences; 10% to 15% are singletons. Notes on the study in general: Relatively rare in peripheral blood, disease-linked clones were also CD8+.

The chain uses TRBV6-4 and TRBJ2-1; possible D gene TRBD2, 6 bases. The clonotype comes from a female donor with ankylosing spondylitis or in good health (not recorded which). The sequenced material came from blood, either unsorted or a sorted T cell fraction (not recorded which). The CDR3 reads CASSDSPGLYGEGSYNEQFF. The CDR3 DNA follows: TGTGCCAGCAGTGACTCCCCCGGACTATACGGGGAAGGGTCCTACAATGAGCAGTTCTTC.